Given below is one TCR beta chain in context. The sample has other DNA sequences that encode this CDR3 too. These data come from a study of shared clonotypes between healthy human individuals. This CDR3 is 14 amino acids long. The V gene's germline CDR1 is SGHRS and CDR2 YFSETQ. With 4 bases clipped from V and 2 bases from J, the junction kept 6 bases outside the gene matches. Clones were sequenced by immunoSEQ multiplex PCR, and TCRdb holds only the in-frame ones, with some missing. The table lists about 2.4 million clones, 93% of them singletons. The healthy adult donors were HIV-negative and reported no recent acute infections or vaccinations.

This sequence originates from a man between 18 and 35 years old in good health. Some clones in this sample may be carry-over from other donors' samples. The chain has TRBV5-1 and TRBJ2-7, with 7 bases lining up with TRBD1. The specimen sequenced was naive CD4+ T cells from PBMCs. Subset indicated: CD45RA+ positively selected. The CDR3 reads CASSDPQGAYEQYF. CDR3 DNA sequence: TGCGCCAGCAGCGATCCCCAGGGGGCCTACGAGCAGTACTTC.